This TCR beta chain was recovered during a study of blood T cell repertoires in COVID-19. Study-wide context: Sites across the United States, Italy and Spain contributed samples from acute and convalescent COVID-19. PBMCs, B-cell-depleted T cells, or T cells were the source of the cDNA or gDNA that made up the material.

CDR1 MNHEY and CDR2 SMNVEV come from the germline V gene (reference sequence). Losses at the gene ends were 5 bases for V and 2 bases for J; bases not matched to a gene: 12. The CDR3 has 17 amino acids. As originally analysed: Amplifying reference gene primers gave estimates of nucleated cell counts. TCRdb's table, derived via immunoSEQ multiplex PCR, lists solely in-frame clones and lacks some. V and J calls plus clone size are reproduced from that table; the DNA served to infer D and trimming. The table has about 190,000 clones, roughly 80% seen once. The source of this sequence is a man over 45 who had recovered from COVID-19. What was sequenced was peripheral blood. The V call is TRBV27, the J call TRBJ2-1; 7 bases fit TRBD1. The DNA for the CDR3 is TGTGCCAGCAGTACCCTTTCGGGACAGTCTACCTACAATGAGCAGTTCTTC. Amino acids: CASSTLSGQSTYNEQFF.